This T cell receptor (delta chain) was sequenced for a study of gamma-delta chains in newborns, infants, children. Study-wide context: Innate gammadelta T cells reportedly expand polyclonally right after birth, driven by microbial exposure, per the title.

TCRdb redid the clone calls on the reads with CATT. The profile shows roughly 2,500 delta-chain clones, roughly 1% of them singletons. J gave up 0 bases and V 2 bases, and 16 bases lay outside the gene matches. Germline-derived CDR1 and CDR2 are GEAIGNYY and EKD. The CDR3 length is 19 residues. On this clone itself: The mismatch at residue 13 between this DNA's translation and the TCRdb protein of a much larger clone likely reflects a read error; the protein shown is translated from the DNA.

The sequenced sample consisted of blood. The chain has TRDV2 and TRDJ1; 8 nucleotides match TRDD3. This sequence was found in a child who was a newborn, infant or young child, either healthy, febrile or measles-vaccinated (not recorded which). CDR3 nucleotide sequence: TGTGCCTGTGACAACGTAGGGGGACTGGGGGCCCCGCACACCGATAAACTCATCTTT. This translates into CACDNVGGLGAPHTDKLIF.